The 4 T cell receptor beta chains listed next were all sequenced from one sample in a study of T cell responses to AZD1222 COVID-19 vaccine (dated by TCRdb to the early 2020s). The protocol used for the library was the immunoSEQ multiplex PCR assay. TCRdb took this table from immuneACCESS and kept in-frame rearrangements with V and J called. Such tables lack part of the clones; where checked against another copy, unresolved V genes explain under half of the gap, and the rest is unexplained. Counted in this sample were 150,000 to 180,000 clones; about nine tenths of them appeared once. The ten top clones hold over 1.5% of the sample. In the paper's terms, the time point label means: baseline before first vaccination. The material was peripheral blood, obtained on day 0 of AZD1222 vaccination. Receptor source: an adult in good health.

This rearrangement joins TRBV6-2 or TRBV6-3 to TRBJ2-1; the D is unclear. Germline CDR1 MNHEY, CDR2 SVGEGT. The germline V and J ends were trimmed by 6 bases and 2 bases, with 5 bases remaining between them. The CDR3 runs 12 residues. The chain's CDR3 is CASSWAYNEQFF. The CDR3 DNA reads TGTGCCAGCAGCTGGGCCTACAATGAGCAGTTCTTC.

The CDR3 sequence: CATSDLGGVTQYF. For the CDR3, the DNA is TGTGCCACCAGTGATTTGGGTGGAGTGACCCAGTACTTC. The chain recombines TRBV24-1 with TRBJ2-5, with unresolved D. CDR3 length: 13 residues. Germline V gene lookup returns CDR1 KGHDR and CDR2 SFDVKD. V shed 0 bases and J shed 7 bases, with 8 bases lying between them.

This clone was recorded only once. This rearrangement joins TRBV2 to TRBJ1-1, with 7 positions matching TRBD1. This CDR3 comprises 16 residues. The ends lost 4 bases at V and 0 bases at J; junction bases unmatched: 8. The germline CDR1 and CDR2 sequences are SNHLY and FYNNEI. The CDR3 DNA reads as TGTGCCAGCAGTGTTGCCTCGGACAGGATGAACACTGAAGCTTTCTTT. Translated: CASSVASDRMNTEAFF.

The CDR3 sequence: CASSYGGQFTDTQYF. The DNA for the CDR3 is TGTGCCAGCAGTTACGGGGGACAGTTCACAGATACGCAGTATTTT. The rearrangement uses TRBV6-5 and TRBJ2-3; 7 nucleotides line up with TRBD1. This CDR3 spans 15 amino acids. CDR1 MNHEY and CDR2 SVGAGI come from the germline V gene. The V segment lost 2 bases and the J segment 2 bases; nucleotides outside the gene matches: 4.